Shown below are 32 T cell receptor beta chains from a single sample sequenced in a study of identifying expanded T cells in peripheral blood (dated by TCRdb to the late 2010s). Library prep was done by the immunoSEQ multiplex PCR assay. Imported from immuneACCESS, the table was reduced by TCRdb to in-frame sequences with V and J called. These copies leave out some clones; in studies compared against another copy, an unresolved V gene accounts for under half, and the cause of the remainder is not known. The sample profile shows around 100,000 clones; 85% to 90% of them were found once. Less than 20% of the sample rests with the top ten. The source material was blood. These receptors originate from a person between 18 and 69 years old in good health.

V usage is TRBV19 and J usage is TRBJ1-5, with D possibly matching TRBD1 (5 bases). The CDR3 runs 15 residues. V lost 7 bases and J lost 0, with 13 bases in between. CDR1 LNHDA and CDR2 SQIVND come from the germline V gene (reference sequence). CDR3 loop: CASTLGRYSNQPQHF. The CDR3 coding sequence is TGTGCCAGTACCCTGGGGCGGTATAGCAATCAGCCCCAGCATTTT.

Only one count was recorded for this clone. The chain recombines TRBV6-5 with TRBJ2-5; D is perhaps TRBD2 (5 bases). Trimming pared 2 bases from V and 7 bases from J, leaving 11 bases between. Germline CDR1 MNHEY, CDR2 SVGAGI. There are 13 residues in the CDR3. CDR3 in amino acids: CASSYRARGTQYF. CDR3 nucleotides: TGTGCCAGCAGTTACCGGGCCCGGGGGACCCAGTACTTC.

This chain links TRBV4-1 with TRBJ1-1; tentatively, D is TRBD1 (5 bases). The V end was cut by 4 bases, the J end by 7 bases, with 10 bases between. The CDR3 length is 12 residues. Looked up from germline, CDR1 is MGHRA and CDR2 is YSYEKL. CDR3 sequence reads: CASSRGGVEAFF. As DNA, the CDR3 is TGCGCCAGCAGCCGAGGAGGGGTTGAAGCTTTCTTT.

V is TRBV15 and J is TRBJ1-5, with a tentative D call TRBD1 (5 bases). Germline V gene data show CDR1 as LNHNV and CDR2 as YYDKDF (reference sequence). The V end was cut by 0 bases, the J end by 7 bases, with 19 bases between. This CDR3 comprises 17 residues. For the CDR3, the DNA is TGTGCCACCAGCAGAGATCTGCCAGGGTCATTTCTCCAGCCCCAGCATTTT. Translation gives CATSRDLPGSFLQPQHF.

This chain connects TRBV5-1 to TRBJ2-7, with D possibly matching TRBD1 (6 bases). Trimming shortened V by 0 bases and J by 0 bases, and 10 bases separated the two germline ends. This CDR3 comprises 15 residues. The germline gives CDR1 SGHRS, CDR2 YFSETQ. In DNA form, the CDR3 reads TGCGCCAGCAGCTTGGCAGCGGACAGCTCCTACGAGCAGTACTTC. Translation gives CASSLAADSSYEQYF.

V and J are TRBV6-6 and TRBJ2-1; 12 bases fit TRBD1. V lost 5 bases and J lost 6; bases outside the gene matches: 8. The CDR3 runs 16 residues. Germline-derived CDR1 and CDR2 are MNHNY and SVGAGI (reference sequence). The chain's CDR3 is CASSQGGTGGLNEQFF. CDR3 sequence (DNA): TGTGCCAGCAGTCAGGGCGGGACAGGGGGCCTCAATGAGCAGTTCTTC.

V usage is TRBV7-9 and J usage is TRBJ2-1; 8 positions agree with TRBD1. Losses at the gene ends were 5 bases for V and 5 bases for J; bases not matched to a gene: 8. Germline CDR1 is SEHNR and CDR2 is FQNEAQ (reference sequence). The CDR3 length is 15 residues. DNA for the CDR3: TGTGCCAGCAGCCCTCTACAGGGGGGTCACAATGAGCAGTTCTTC. As protein: CASSPLQGGHNEQFF.

The gene calls are TRBV7-9 and TRBJ1-2; D is unresolved. The CDR3 is made up of 13 amino acids. Trimming took off 7 bases at V and 1 base at J, with 10 bases between the two ends. CDR1 and CDR2 from the germline V gene are SEHNR and FQNEAQ (reference sequence). The CDR3 DNA is TGTGCCAGCACCATTTGGAGTAACTATGGCTACACCTTC. Translation: CASTIWSNYGYTF.

V gene TRBV18 combines with J gene TRBJ2-7, with 7 nucleotides matching TRBD2. The CDR3 runs to 14 residues. J lost 6 bases, V lost 8 bases, and 13 bases had no gene match. In germline, CDR1 is KGHSH, CDR2 LQKENI. CDR3 amino acids: CASNPGGAGSEQYF. The CDR3 nucleotides are TGTGCCAGCAACCCCGGGGGAGCGGGGAGCGAGCAGTACTTC.

The chain has TRBV6-5 and TRBJ1-1; the match to TRBD1 covers 8 bases. The V gene end was trimmed by 5 bases and the J gene end by 1 base; junction bases not matched to a gene: 6. This CDR3 comprises 15 residues. From germline, CDR1 is MNHEY and CDR2 SVGAGI. This chain's CDR3 is CASSHRGTGNTEAFF. DNA of the CDR3: TGTGCCAGCAGTCACAGGGGGACAGGGAACACTGAAGCTTTCTTT.

This clone was seen just once. Here the CDR3 reads CASSIHDTGELFF. Here the CDR3 DNA reads TGTGCCAGCAGTATTCATGACACCGGGGAGCTGTTTTTT. V gene TRBV7-9 combines with J gene TRBJ2-2; D call uncertain. Trimming stripped 6 bases from V and 3 bases from J, with 8 bases between. Germline CDR1 SEHNR, CDR2 FQNEAQ (reference sequence). The CDR3 sequence is 13 residues long.

This clone was seen a few times. CDR3 region: CASSAGDRRNTEAFF. For the CDR3, the DNA is TGTGCCAGCAGCGCAGGGGACAGGAGGAACACTGAAGCTTTCTTT. The chain uses TRBV7-2 and TRBJ1-1; 8 bases are shared with TRBD1. This CDR3 has 15 amino acids. V trimming: 5 bases; J trimming: 1 base; junction bases outside the gene matches: 6. Per the germline V gene, CDR1 is SGHTA and CDR2 is FQGNSA. Based on the CDR3 plus reference TRBV7-2 and TRBJ1-1, the full variable domain is GAGVSQSPSNKVTEKGKDVELRCDPISGHTALYWYRQSLGQGLEFLIYFQGNSAPDKSGLPSDRFSAERTGGSVSTLTIQRTQQEDSAVYLCASSAGDRRNTEAFFGQGTRLTVV.

J is TRBJ1-2 and V is TRBV28; possibly TRBD1 for D (6 bases). Germline V gives CDR1 MDHEN, CDR2 SYDVKM. Trimming cost V 7 bases and J 3 bases, with 12 bases left between them. This CDR3 comprises 13 residues. For the CDR3, the DNA is TGTGCCAGCACGAGGGGGTTGGACTATGGCTACACCTTC. Translating gives CASTRGLDYGYTF.

This clone was picked up many times. V usage is TRBV5-6 and J usage is TRBJ1-2, with D maybe TRBD1 (6 bases). Germline-derived CDR1 and CDR2 are SGHDT and YYEEEE. The ends were cut back, 5 bases at V and 5 bases at J, with 13 bases in the middle. The CDR3 contains 13 residues. The CDR3 loop reads CASRPGTPYGYTF. As DNA, the CDR3 is TGTGCCAGCAGGCCCGGGACACCTTATGGCTACACCTTC. Complete variable domain (other parts from reference TRBV5-6 and TRBJ1-2): DAGVTQSPTHLIKTRGQQVTLRCSPKSGHDTVSWYQQALGQGPQFIFQYYEEEERQRGNFPDRFSGHQFPNYSSELNVNALLLGDSALYLCASRPGTPYGYTFGSGTRLTVV.

The J gene is TRBJ2-5, the V gene TRBV7-2; the match to TRBD2 covers 8 bases. The CDR3 loop spans 16 amino acids. The V gene's germline CDR1 is SGHTA and CDR2 FQGNSA. Unmatched junction bases numbered 10, after V lost 5 bases and J lost 2 bases. The chain's CDR3 is CASSPPRGGRQETQYF. As DNA, the CDR3 is TGTGCCAGCAGCCCACCCCGGGGGGGGCGACAAGAGACCCAGTACTTC.

The DNA for the CDR3 is TGTGCCAGCTCGAATTCGGTTTCCTACGAGCAGTACTTC. It encodes CASSNSVSYEQYF. This chain joins TRBV7-9 and TRBJ2-7; D ambiguous. Trimming pared 8 bases from V and 1 base from J, leaving 12 bases between. The CDR3 runs to 13 residues. Per the germline V gene, CDR1 is SEHNR and CDR2 is FQNEAQ (reference sequence).

The chain links TRBV4-3 to TRBJ1-2; D is perhaps TRBD1 (5 bases). Germline values: CDR1 LGHNA, CDR2 YSLEER. V lost 2 bases to trimming and J lost 1 base, with 11 bases between them. The CDR3 contains 15 residues. The DNA of the CDR3 is TGCGCCAGCAGCCAACAGGGAGATATTAACTATGGCTACACCTTC. It translates to CASSQQGDINYGYTF.

V usage is TRBV4-3 and J usage is TRBJ2-7, with D perhaps given as TRBD1 or TRBD2 (5 bases each). The CDR3 has 16 residues. Germline V gives CDR1 LGHNA, CDR2 YSLEER. Trimming removed 0 bases at V and 6 bases at J, with 18 bases between. The CDR3 DNA reads TGCGCCAGCAGCCAAGATCTAGGGGACGGAGTCGGCGAGCAGTACTTC. It specifies CASSQDLGDGVGEQYF.

The gene calls are TRBV4-1 and TRBJ1-2; no clear D. The CDR3 contains 17 residues. The germline gives CDR1 MGHRA, CDR2 YSYEKL. Trimming left V 4 bases short and J 0 bases short, with 18 bases between. In nucleotides, the CDR3 is TGCGCCAGCAGCCGGAGACTTCAGACCGCGACTAACTATGGCTACACCTTC. Amino acid sequence: CASSRRLQTATNYGYTF.

The gene calls are TRBV4-2 and TRBJ1-1; TRBD1 agrees at 7 bases. CDR1 LGHNA and CDR2 YNFKEQ come from the germline V gene. V dropped 3 bases and J dropped 4; count of bases not matched to a gene: 2. The length of the CDR3 is 13 residues. The CDR3 sequence is CASSQGQFTEAFF. The CDR3 DNA sequence: TGTGCCAGCAGCCAGGGACAGTTCACTGAAGCTTTCTTT.

The DNA of the CDR3 is TGCGCCAGCTGGATAGGCAGTGCAGGGAGTGAAAAACTGTTTTTT. Translated: CASWIGSAGSEKLFF. This chain uses TRBV23-1 with TRBJ1-4, with TRBD1 as a possible D gene (5 bases). TRBV23-1 is treated as an ORF (open reading frame) with a function not yet certain. The CDR3 has 15 amino acids. V gave up 8 bases and J gave up 7 bases, with 20 bases separating them.

V usage is TRBV4-3 and J usage is TRBJ2-5; 8 nucleotides match TRBD1. The V gene's germline CDR1 is LGHNA and CDR2 YSLEER. After removal of 4 bases from V and 5 bases from J, the junction contained 6 bases not matched to a gene. The CDR3 runs to 14 residues. The CDR3 loop is CASSPGQVSETQYF. CDR3 in DNA: TGCGCCAGCAGCCCGGGACAGGTTTCTGAGACCCAGTACTTC.

This clone was detected a few times. The chain employs TRBV15 and TRBJ1-1, with D unclear. V lost 3 bases and J 6 bases, leaving 2 bases between the germline ends. Germline lookup yields CDR1 LNHNV and CDR2 YYDKDF (reference sequence). The CDR3 spans 10 residues. CDR3 bases: TGTGCCACCAGCAGTCCTGAAGCTTTCTTT. Amino acids: CATSSPEAFF.

The gene calls are TRBV5-8 and TRBJ2-7; 8 bases match TRBD1. This CDR3 contains 14 residues. Germline CDR1 SGHTS, CDR2 YDEGEE. Trimming removed 5 bases from V and 5 bases from J; junction bases left unmatched: 9. CDR3: CASRPGQGPNEQYF. CDR3 DNA: TGTGCCAGCAGACCCGGACAGGGACCTAACGAGCAGTACTTC. The full variable domain, rest sourced from reference TRBV5-8 and TRBJ2-7, is EAGVTQSPTHLIKTRGQQATLRCSPISGHTSVYWYQQALGLGLQFLLWYDEGEERNRGNFPPRFSGRQFPNYSSELNVNALELEDSALYLCASRPGQGPNEQYFGPGTRLTVT.

This sequence joins TRBV15 and TRBJ2-1; TRBD2 agrees at 9 bases. J lost 1 base, V lost 3 bases, and 10 bases had no gene match. CDR1 is LNHNV and CDR2 is YYDKDF in the germline V gene (reference sequence). The CDR3 has 18 residues. The DNA for the CDR3 is TGTGCCACCAGCAGGAGACTGGGGAGCGGGGGGTCCTACAATGAGCAGTTCTTC. It yields the protein CATSRRLGSGGSYNEQFF.

The chain uses TRBV4-1 and TRBJ1-1; D perhaps matches TRBD1 (6 bases). V lost 0 bases and J lost 10, with 18 bases in between. CDR1 is MGHRA and CDR2 is YSYEKL in the germline V gene. The CDR3 is 15 amino acids. For the CDR3, the DNA is TGCGCCAGCAGCCAAGATAAGGGACAAGGTGGAGGAGCTTTCTTT. This encodes CASSQDKGQGGGAFF.

This sequence joins TRBV6-1 and TRBJ2-7, with D unclear. Germline V gene lookup returns CDR1 MNHNS and CDR2 SASEGT. The CDR3 length is 14 residues. V was shortened by 0 bases and J by 4 bases, with 10 bases between the two germline ends. The CDR3, as DNA: TGTGCCAGCAGTGAAGCAGCACTCTTTTACGAGCAGTACTTC. Its translation is CASSEAALFYEQYF.

The table lists this clone with a count of one. This sequence joins TRBV6-5 and TRBJ1-3; D call uncertain. The CDR3 sequence is 16 residues long. Looked up from germline, CDR1 is MNHEY and CDR2 is SVGAGI. V lost 2 bases, J lost 0 bases, and 11 bases lay in between. The CDR3 here is CASSYPLTFSGNTIYF. The CDR3 DNA follows: TGTGCCAGCAGTTACCCCCTGACATTCTCTGGAAACACCATATATTTT.

The V call is TRBV28, the J call TRBJ1-1; 12 bases match TRBD1. Germline-derived CDR1 and CDR2 are MDHEN and SYDVKM. J was trimmed by 2 bases and V by 2 bases; bases with no gene match: 12. The CDR3 loop spans 19 amino acids. The CDR3 region has the DNA TGTGCCAGCAGTTTAATTCCGTATGGGACAGGGGGCCTTAACACTGAAGCTTTCTTT. Amino acid sequence: CASSLIPYGTGGLNTEAFF.

V gene TRBV9 combines with J gene TRBJ2-1; 8 bases align to TRBD2. This CDR3 has 16 amino acids. Germline loops: CDR1 SGDLS, CDR2 YYNGEE. V shed 4 bases, J shed 5 bases, and the junction held 11 bases outside the gene matches. CDR3 nucleotides: TGTGCCAGCAGCTCCCCGGGGGGGCGGTTAAACAATGAGCAGTTCTTC. This sequence encodes CASSSPGGRLNNEQFF.

V gene TRBV13 combines with J gene TRBJ1-1, with D maybe TRBD1 (5 bases). V lost 0 bases, J lost 2 bases, and 10 bases lay in between. The length of the CDR3 is 15 residues. Germline values: CDR1 PRHDT, CDR2 FYEKMQ (reference sequence). CDR3 coding DNA: TGTGCCAGCAGCTTAGGCCGAAGGGGAAACACTGAAGCTTTCTTT. Translation: CASSLGRRGNTEAFF.

The chain is built from TRBV7-2 and TRBJ1-1; no clear D. The CDR3 runs to 15 residues. Germline CDR1 is SGHTA and CDR2 is FQGNSA. V was clipped by 7 bases and J by 5 bases, with 20 bases between them. The CDR3 spells CASINYLEARTEAFF. Here the CDR3 DNA reads TGTGCCAGCATCAACTACCTCGAGGCCAGGACTGAAGCTTTCTTT. Based on the CDR3 plus reference TRBV7-2 and TRBJ1-1, the full variable domain is GAGVSQSPSNKVTEKGKDVELRCDPISGHTALYWYRQSLGQGLEFLIYFQGNSAPDKSGLPSDRFSAERTGGSVSTLTIQRTQQEDSAVYLCASINYLEARTEAFFGQGTRLTVV.